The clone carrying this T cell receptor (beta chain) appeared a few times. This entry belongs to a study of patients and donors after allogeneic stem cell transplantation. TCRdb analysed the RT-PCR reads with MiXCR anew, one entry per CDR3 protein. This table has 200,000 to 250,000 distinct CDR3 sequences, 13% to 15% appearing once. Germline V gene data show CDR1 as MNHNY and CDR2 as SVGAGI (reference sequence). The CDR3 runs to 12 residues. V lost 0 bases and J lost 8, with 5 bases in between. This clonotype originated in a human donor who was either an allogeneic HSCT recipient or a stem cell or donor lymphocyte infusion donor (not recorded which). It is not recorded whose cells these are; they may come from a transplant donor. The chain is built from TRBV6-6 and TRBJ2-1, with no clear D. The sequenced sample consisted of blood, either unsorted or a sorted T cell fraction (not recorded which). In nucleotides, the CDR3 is TGTGCCAGCAGTTACTCGCCGGATGAGCAGTTCTTC. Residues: CASSYSPDEQFF.